Here is one T cell receptor (beta chain) with its context. Its antigen remains unidentified. The table came from immunoSEQ multiplex PCR; TCRdb's copy has only in-frame clones and leaves some out. The table has over 85,000 clones, about 85% seen once. V lost 4 bases and J 1 base, leaving 20 bases between the germline ends. The CDR3 totals 17 residues. Looked up from germline, CDR1 is SGHNT and CDR2 is YENEEA. This entry is derived from a study of T cell responses to AZD1222 COVID-19 vaccine. Study-level results: Increases in Spike-specific TCR breadth and depth were seen after two AZD1222 doses.

The gene calls are TRBV11-3 and TRBJ2-7, with D possibly matching TRBD2 (6 bases). The clonotype was recovered from an adult in good health. The sample in question was peripheral blood, obtained on day 0 of AZD1222 vaccination. CDR3 sequence: CASSSTFGTDKSYEQYF. CDR3 DNA sequence: TGTGCCAGCAGCTCCACCTTTGGGACTGATAAATCCTACGAGCAGTACTTC.